What follows is one TCR beta chain and its context. The sample comes from a study of response to subunit inactivated influenza vaccine. TCRdb re-derived calls from the RT-PCR reads in MiXCR, one entry per CDR3 protein. The sample includes about 610,000 distinct CDR3 sequences, less than 15% of them seen just once. CDR1 is LGHNA, CDR2 YNFKEQ, per germline. V dropped 4 bases and J dropped 1 base, with 11 bases sitting between them. The CDR3 spans 14 residues. The sequencing here drew on PBMCs from blood, taken 12 days after vaccination. The clonotype comes from a man between 45 and 60 years old who received an inactivated influenza vaccine. This chain links TRBV4-2 with TRBJ2-7; D call uncertain. In nucleotides, the CDR3 is TGTGCCAGCAGCCCTAGACTGGGATCCTACGAGCAGTACTTC. Amino acid sequence: CASSPRLGSYEQYF.